Following are 28 T cell receptor beta chains from one sample sequenced in a study of blood T cell repertoires in COVID-19. Here immunoSEQ multiplex PCR was the method, and the copy in TCRdb shows in-frame clones only, minus some. The repertoire has about 270,000 clones, 82% of them found once; the top ten carry under 3.5%. Specimen: peripheral blood. The origin of the receptors is a woman aged 18-30 years with acute or convalescent COVID-19.

The rearrangement links TRBV4-3 to TRBJ2-2; weak D call: TRBD2 (5 bases). Germline V gene sequence: CDR1 LGHNA, CDR2 YSLEER. This CDR3 spans 14 amino acids. Trimming left V 8 bases short and J 3 bases short, with 13 bases between. The DNA for the CDR3 is TGCGCCAGCGCCCCGGGGAGTTACACCGGGGAGCTGTTTTTT. Encoded protein: CASAPGSYTGELFF.

The J gene is TRBJ2-7, the V gene TRBV6-2 or TRBV6-3, with 9 bases matching TRBD2. This CDR3 has 16 residues. CDR1 and CDR2 (germline): MNHEY, SVGEGT. V shed 6 bases, J shed 3 bases, and the junction held 12 bases outside the gene matches. The CDR3 region is CASSRAASGDLYEQYF. The CDR3 DNA follows: TGTGCCAGCAGCCGAGCGGCTAGCGGGGATCTCTACGAGCAGTACTTC.

The chain recombines TRBV9 with TRBJ1-6; D might be TRBD1 (6 bases). This CDR3 region has 17 residues. Between the trimmed V and J ends, which lost 4 bases and 7 bases, there was a span of 21 bases. Germline V gene data show CDR1 as SGDLS and CDR2 as YYNGEE. The CDR3 region has the DNA TGTGCCAGCAGCCCCCGAGGGTTCGGGGGGCAAAATTCACCCCTCCACTTT. It yields the protein CASSPRGFGGQNSPLHF.

The genes are TRBV27 and TRBJ1-1, with D perhaps TRBD1 (6 bases). Deletions cut 5 bases from V and 7 bases from J, with 17 bases between. Germline CDR1 and CDR2: MNHEY and SMNVEV (reference sequence). The CDR3 spans 14 residues. The CDR3 sequence is CASSPLGGAVEAFF. The DNA for the CDR3 is TGTGCCAGCAGTCCCCTGGGGGGGGCGGTTGAAGCTTTCTTT.

The genes are TRBV5-1 and TRBJ2-3; D possibly corresponds to TRBD1 (6 bases). The CDR3 sequence is 17 residues long. Germline loops: CDR1 SGHRS, CDR2 YFSETQ. The V gene lost 7 bases and the J gene lost 0 bases, with 21 bases spanning the gap. CDR3 loop: CASQFEGYRASTDTQYF. CDR3 nucleotide sequence: TGCGCCAGCCAATTCGAGGGGTACAGGGCAAGCACAGATACGCAGTATTTT.

This sequence joins TRBV7-2 and TRBJ2-5; 13 bases are shared with TRBD2. CDR1 and CDR2 (germline): SGHTA, FQGNSA. CDR3 size: 19 residues. With 5 bases clipped from V and 7 bases from J, the junction kept 19 bases outside the gene matches. CDR3 in DNA: TGTGCCAGCAGCCTCAAGTCAGCGACCGGGACTAGCGGGAAGGGGACCCAGTACTTC. Its protein is CASSLKSATGTSGKGTQYF.

This rearrangement joins TRBV28 to TRBJ2-2; weak D call: TRBD2 (5 bases). Germline CDR1 is MDHEN and CDR2 is SYDVKM. The CDR3 totals 12 residues. V gave up 8 bases and J gave up 4 bases, with 8 bases separating them. CDR3 DNA sequence: TGTGCCAGCCGGGCGGGCACCGGGGAGCTGTTTTTT. Protein product: CASRAGTGELFF.

The chain links TRBV29-1 to TRBJ1-2; TRBD1 aligns across 12 bases. This CDR3 is built from 14 residues. Germline values: CDR1 SQVTM, CDR2 ANQGSEA. V was pared by 1 base and J by 4 bases, with 1 base of the junction left unmatched. The CDR3: CSVEVGQGAYGYTF. As DNA, the CDR3 is TGCAGCGTTGAAGTGGGACAGGGGGCCTATGGCTACACCTTC.

This clone was seen a few times. This chain uses TRBV7-2 with TRBJ1-1, with D possibly being TRBD1 (6 bases). This CDR3 contains 15 residues. V shed 4 bases and J shed 3 bases, with 15 bases lying between them. Germline values: CDR1 SGHTA, CDR2 FQGNSA. In nucleotides, the CDR3 is TGTGCCAGCAGCTCCAGGGGTGTTAGGGACACTGAAGCTTTCTTT. This sequence encodes CASSSRGVRDTEAFF.

CDR3 sequence (DNA): TGCGCCAGCAGCTCGGGCTACGAGCAGTACTTC. It yields the protein CASSSGYEQYF. The rearrangement joins TRBV5-1 to TRBJ2-7; D is uncertain. CDR1 and CDR2 (germline): SGHRS, YFSETQ. The CDR3 loop spans 11 amino acids. Trimming removed 3 bases at V and 3 bases at J, with 4 bases between.

This clone has just a few counts. The V and J genes are TRBV2 and TRBJ1-6; 7 bases match TRBD1. Germline CDR1 is SNHLY and CDR2 is FYNNEI. The CDR3 runs 13 residues. V shed 8 bases, J shed 6 bases, and the junction held 4 bases outside the gene matches. DNA for the CDR3: TGTGCCAGCCTACGGGACAGTAATTCACCCCTCCACTTT. This sequence encodes CASLRDSNSPLHF.

This clone was observed a few times. V and J are TRBV2 and TRBJ2-1; 8 bases align to TRBD1. J was trimmed by 7 bases and V by 3 bases; bases with no gene match: 2. This CDR3 has 13 amino acids. Looked up from germline, CDR1 is SNHLY and CDR2 is FYNNEI. CDR3 in DNA: TGTGCCAGCAGTGACTGGACAGGGAATGAGCAGTTCTTC. This encodes CASSDWTGNEQFF.

This sequence joins TRBV18 and TRBJ1-6; TRBD1 aligns across 8 bases. V lost 8 bases to trimming and J lost 3 bases; unmatched junction nucleotides: 6. Germline V CDR1 and CDR2: KGHSH, LQKENI. The CDR3 is made up of 15 amino acids. CDR3 DNA sequence: TGTGCCAGCCGGGAAACAGGGGGCTATAATTCACCCCTCCACTTT. Encoded protein: CASRETGGYNSPLHF.

The chain employs TRBV2 and TRBJ1-2, with a tentative D call TRBD1 (5 bases). Germline CDR1 SNHLY, CDR2 FYNNEI. This CDR3 contains 13 residues. Trimming left V 9 bases short and J 6 bases short, with 17 bases between. The CDR3 sequence: CARADWTINGYTF. DNA of the CDR3: TGTGCCAGAGCAGATTGGACAATCAATGGCTACACCTTC.

The chain combines TRBV2 with TRBJ2-7; 7 nucleotides line up with TRBD2. V gave up 7 bases and J gave up 2 bases; unmatched junction bases: 14. The germline V gene encodes CDR1 SNHLY and CDR2 FYNNEI. The CDR3 sequence is 16 residues long. As DNA, the CDR3 is TGTGCCAGCATTGGGACTACCCCCGATGGGGCCTACGAGCAGTACTTC. Its translation is CASIGTTPDGAYEQYF. The full variable domain, rest sourced from reference TRBV2 and TRBJ2-7, is EPEVTQTPSHQVTQMGQEVILRCVPISNHLYFYWYRQILGQKVEFLVSFYNNEISEKSEIFDDQFSVERPDGSNFTLKIRSTKLEDSAMYFCASIGTTPDGAYEQYFGPGTRLTVT.

The chain combines TRBV4-3 with TRBJ1-6; 10 bases are shared with TRBD1. V trimming: 2 bases; J trimming: 8 bases; junction bases outside the gene matches: 6. This CDR3 has 16 residues. CDR1 is LGHNA and CDR2 is YSLEER in the germline V gene. The DNA of the CDR3 is TGCGCCAGCAGCCAACAACGCGACAGGGGGCATTCACCCCTCCACTTT. Translating it yields CASSQQRDRGHSPLHF.

This clone was counted once. The same CDR3 is also encoded by other DNA sequences in this sample. The genes are TRBV5-1 and TRBJ2-7, with D perhaps TRBD2 (5 bases). Deletions cut 2 bases from V and 1 base from J, with 7 bases between. This CDR3 spans 13 amino acids. CDR1 and CDR2 (germline): SGHRS, YFSETQ. DNA for the CDR3: TGCGCCAGCAGCTTAACGGGGTCCTACGAGCAGTACTTC. It is translated as CASSLTGSYEQYF.

The chain links TRBV20-1 to TRBJ2-1, with 11 positions matching TRBD2. V was clipped by 3 bases and J by 6 bases; unmatched bases: 4. Germline V gives CDR1 DFQATT, CDR2 SNEGSKA (reference sequence). The CDR3 extends over 14 amino acids. The CDR3 is CSASIAGGSNEQFF. In DNA, the CDR3 is TGCAGTGCTAGTATAGCGGGAGGGTCCAATGAGCAGTTCTTC.

V is TRBV6-5 and J is TRBJ2-5; 8 positions agree with TRBD2. From germline, CDR1 is MNHEY and CDR2 SVGAGI. V shed 6 bases, J shed 7 bases, and the junction held 13 bases outside the gene matches. The CDR3 covers 15 residues. The CDR3 reads CASSLSSGLAVTQYF. In DNA form, the CDR3 reads TGTGCCAGCAGCCTATCGAGTGGACTAGCAGTGACCCAGTACTTC.

There are a few counts of this clone. The chain uses TRBV27 and TRBJ2-3; no reliable D call. Germline CDR1 reads MNHEY; CDR2 reads SMNVEV (reference sequence). V lost 4 bases and J lost 6, with 14 bases in between. The CDR3 loop spans 14 amino acids. CDR3 residues: CASSSTVVFDTQYF. DNA of the CDR3: TGTGCCAGCAGTTCGACTGTAGTTTTTGATACGCAGTATTTT.

This chain links TRBV5-1 with TRBJ2-7; 7 positions agree with TRBD2. The ends lost 4 bases at V and 5 bases at J; junction bases unmatched: 21. The CDR3 is 18 residues long. Germline-derived CDR1 and CDR2 are SGHRS and YFSETQ. CDR3 bases: TGCGCCAGCAGCGCCAGGGCAGCGGGACTGGTGGGGTATGACGAGCAGTACTTC. Protein product: CASSARAAGLVGYDEQYF.

This clone has a handful of counts. The rearrangement uses TRBV29-1 and TRBJ2-5, with TRBD2 as a possible D gene (5 bases). This CDR3 is 13 amino acids long. Germline V CDR1 and CDR2: SQVTM, ANQGSEA. Trimming pared 4 bases from V and 4 bases from J, leaving 13 bases between. Here the CDR3 reads CSVGRVTPETQYF. The DNA for the CDR3 is TGCAGCGTTGGGCGGGTTACCCCAGAGACCCAGTACTTC.

The rearrangement links TRBV4-3 to TRBJ2-1; the match to TRBD1 covers 8 bases. V lost 0 bases, J lost 6 bases, and 7 bases stayed unmatched. The CDR3 extends over 16 amino acids. Looked up from germline, CDR1 is LGHNA and CDR2 is YSLEER. CDR3 protein: CASSQETQDRGNEQFF. DNA for the CDR3: TGCGCCAGCAGCCAAGAGACACAAGACAGGGGCAATGAGCAGTTCTTC.

J is TRBJ1-6 and V is TRBV4-1; TRBD1 matches 7 bases. This CDR3 spans 17 amino acids. With V trimmed by 0 bases and J by 12 bases, 14 bases remained unmatched. In germline, CDR1 is MGHRA, CDR2 YSYEKL. CDR3 DNA sequence: TGCGCCAGCAGCCAAGATCCTGGGCAGGGGGTTGGGAAACCCCTCCACTTT. Translating gives CASSQDPGQGVGKPLHF.

The V gene is TRBV19, the J gene TRBJ1-6; 7 positions agree with TRBD1. Germline V gives CDR1 LNHDA, CDR2 SQIVND (reference sequence). The trim removed 6 bases at V and 11 bases at J, leaving 10 bases unmatched. CDR3 size: 14 residues. The CDR3 here is CASSLQGNMAPLHF. The CDR3 coding sequence is TGTGCCAGTAGCCTACAGGGGAATATGGCACCCCTCCACTTT.

On this clone: The sample contains more than one DNA sequence encoding this CDR3. The V gene is TRBV28, the J gene TRBJ1-5, with a tentative D call TRBD1 (6 bases). Germline CDR1 and CDR2: MDHEN and SYDVKM. V was shortened by 6 bases and J by 3 bases, with 15 bases between the two germline ends. This CDR3 comprises 15 residues. Here the CDR3 reads CASSLAGAYNQPQHF. DNA of the CDR3: TGTGCCAGCAGCCTGGCAGGGGCCTACAATCAGCCCCAGCATTTT.

The rearrangement joins TRBV14 to TRBJ2-1; D perhaps matches TRBD2 (6 bases). V was clipped by 1 base and J by 4 bases, with 14 bases between them. The germline CDR1 and CDR2 sequences are SGHDN and FVKESK. The CDR3 runs to 16 residues. The CDR3, as DNA: TGTGCCAGCAGCCAAGTTCGGGGGACCATGTACAATGAGCAGTTCTTC. It yields the protein CASSQVRGTMYNEQFF.

The V and J genes are TRBV27 and TRBJ2-2; a weak D match, TRBD2 (6 bases). Trimming pared 6 bases from V and 6 bases from J, leaving 8 bases between. This CDR3 spans 12 amino acids. From germline, CDR1 is MNHEY and CDR2 SMNVEV (reference sequence). Written as DNA, the CDR3 is TGTGCCAGCAGACGACTAGCCGGGGAGCTGTTTTTT. Protein sequence: CASRRLAGELFF.